What follows is one TCR beta chain and its context. Sequencing used immunoSEQ multiplex PCR; TCRdb keeps in-frame clones, though not all of them. Among over 90,000 clones, around 96% were seen once, and the ten largest hold under 0.45%. The germline CDR1 and CDR2 sequences are LGHNA and YSLEER. The V and J ends lost 0 bases and 5 bases respectively, with 13 bases between them. The CDR3 totals 16 residues. This sample was taken from a study of technical replicates of blood from a handful of donors. This TCR was recovered from a human donor in good health. Sequences were obtained from T cells isolated from PBMCs. This chain links TRBV4-3 with TRBJ2-2; TRBD2 is a possible D gene (6 bases). CDR3 sequence reads: CASSQDYGSDTGELFF. The CDR3 DNA is TGCGCCAGCAGCCAAGACTACGGGAGCGATACCGGGGAGCTGTTTTTT.